This paragraph reports one T cell receptor (beta chain). Antigen unknown. The record originates from a study of T cell responses to AZD1222 COVID-19 vaccine. In the study overall: Second-dose intervals of approximately 4 or approximately 12 weeks were pooled.

Germline V gene sequence: CDR1 MGHRA, CDR2 YSYEKL. Germline trimming cut 4 bases from V and 6 bases from J; bases unmatched to any gene: 14. The length of the CDR3 is 17 residues. Clones were read by immunoSEQ multiplex PCR, and TCRdb kept only the in-frame ones, dropping some. The sample includes tens of thousands of clones, more than 70% of them seen just once. Study findings and constraints: The study identified only five or six AZD1222 recipients as seropositive at baseline. The reported proportion of spike-specific TCRs targeting unmutated variant regions was nearly half. There were mostly white British donors and more females than males, and clonal diversity was possibly underestimated.

Sequencing used peripheral blood, obtained on day 0 of AZD1222 vaccination. The sequence derives from an adult in good health. The gene calls are TRBV4-1 and TRBJ1-2; 10 bases match TRBD1. CDR3 loop: CASSLRGTGVRGHGYTF. Here the CDR3 DNA reads TGCGCCAGCAGCCTACGGGGGACAGGGGTCCGGGGGCATGGCTACACCTTC.